This T cell receptor beta chain appears in the sequencing data of a study of blood T cells in healthy people across ages. It was with a sample-barcoded 5' primer and a J-beta primer mix that a second PCR of roughly 7 to 12 cycles was run. Each CDR3 protein is one row after TCRdb ran MiXCR on the 5' RACE reads. The table has approximately 780,000 distinct CDR3 sequences, roughly 24% seen once. The CDR3 spans 17 residues. V shed 4 bases and J 1 base; nucleotides not matched to a gene: 12. Germline V gene sequence: CDR1 SGHRS, CDR2 YFSETQ. These data also formed part of another study, on T cells of mothers and their children. From that second work: In each mother, TCR beta CDR3 reads exceeded 10 million; in each child, they numbered several million. The study found slightly higher but non-significant overlap in related versus unrelated mother-child pairs.

The chain recombines TRBV5-1 with TRBJ1-2; TRBD1 agrees at 8 bases. Material: blood. This receptor was taken from a boy younger than 18 in good health. The DNA of the CDR3 is TGCGCCAGCAGCCCGTGGACAGGGCCAATCTTTAACTATGGCTACACCTTC. Protein sequence: CASSPWTGPIFNYGYTF.